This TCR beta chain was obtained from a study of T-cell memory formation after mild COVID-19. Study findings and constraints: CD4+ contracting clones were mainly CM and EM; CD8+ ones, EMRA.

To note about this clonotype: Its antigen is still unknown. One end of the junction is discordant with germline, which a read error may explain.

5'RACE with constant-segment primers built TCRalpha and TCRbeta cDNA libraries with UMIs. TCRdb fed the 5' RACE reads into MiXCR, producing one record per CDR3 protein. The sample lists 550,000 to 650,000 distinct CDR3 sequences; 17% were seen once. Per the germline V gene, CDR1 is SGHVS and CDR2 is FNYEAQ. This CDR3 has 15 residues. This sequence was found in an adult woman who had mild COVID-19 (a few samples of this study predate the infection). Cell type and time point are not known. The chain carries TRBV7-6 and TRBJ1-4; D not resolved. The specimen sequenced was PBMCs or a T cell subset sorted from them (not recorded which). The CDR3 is CASSERFSTNEKLIF. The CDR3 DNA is TGTGCCAGCAGCGAGCGATTTTCAACTAATGAAAAACTGATTTTT.